These T cell receptor beta chains were read from a single sample in a study of control samples from healthy donors and cancer patients. The data were produced by immunoSEQ multiplex PCR, yet TCRdb's version contains in-frame clones alone and is incomplete. The repertoire consists of 45,000 to 60,000 clones, with roughly 90% occurring once and the leading ten covering around an eighth. Sequenced sample: PBMCs. These receptors were obtained from a man aged 60 to 69 with head and neck cancer. Each CDR3 is given with its conserved first and last residue. D genes are given only for firm matches. Clone size is shown for a subset of rows, as once, few, many or a class of expanded clone.

d_call: NA; j_call: TRBJ2-2; clone_size: NA; v_call: TRBV19; cdr3_nt: TGTGCCAGTAGTATCTCAGGAACCGGGGAGCTGTTTTTT; cdr3_aa: CASSISGTGELFF
d_call: NA; j_call: TRBJ1-1; clone_size: NA; v_call: TRBV6-5; cdr3_nt: TGTGCCAGCAGCCGGGGGGTCTCGAACACTGAAGCTTTCTTT; cdr3_aa: CASSRGVSNTEAFF
d_call: NA; j_call: TRBJ1-1; clone_size: NA; v_call: TRBV5-8; cdr3_nt: TGTGCCAGCAAAACAGGGCCGATGAACACTGAAGCTTTCTTT; cdr3_aa: CASKTGPMNTEAFF
d_call: NA; j_call: TRBJ2-2; clone_size: NA; v_call: TRBV29-1; cdr3_nt: TGCAGCGTCGCTGGGGGTCCGGGACGGGCGAACACCGGGGAGCTGTTTTTT; cdr3_aa: CSVAGGPGRANTGELFF
d_call: NA; j_call: TRBJ1-2; clone_size: NA; v_call: TRBV13; cdr3_nt: TGTGCCAGCAGCTTAGGATCTGGAGGGTATGGCTACACCTTC; cdr3_aa: CASSLGSGGYGYTF
d_call: NA; j_call: TRBJ2-7; clone_size: NA; v_call: TRBV15; cdr3_nt: TGTGCCACCATGCTAGGACTTTCCTACGAGCAGTACTTC; cdr3_aa: CATMLGLSYEQYF
d_call: NA; j_call: TRBJ1-1; clone_size: few; v_call: TRBV7-6; cdr3_nt: TGTGCCAGCAGCTTACAGTCAGGGGTCGTTGGAACTGAAGCTTTCTTT; cdr3_aa: CASSLQSGVVGTEAFF
d_call: TRBD1; j_call: TRBJ1-3; clone_size: NA; v_call: TRBV19; cdr3_nt: TGTGCCAGTAGTATGGGACAGGTTCATGGAAACACCATATATTTT; cdr3_aa: CASSMGQVHGNTIYF
d_call: NA; j_call: TRBJ2-5; clone_size: NA; v_call: TRBV7-9; cdr3_nt: TGTGCCAGCAGCTTAGCCGAGGGACGGAAGACCCAGTACTTC; cdr3_aa: CASSLAEGRKTQYF
d_call: NA; j_call: TRBJ2-5; clone_size: NA; v_call: TRBV11-3; cdr3_nt: TGTGCCAGCAGCTCCGGAGTCGGGGGAGAGACCCAGTACTTC; cdr3_aa: CASSSGVGGETQYF
d_call: TRBD1; j_call: TRBJ1-6; clone_size: NA; v_call: TRBV2; cdr3_nt: TGTGCCAGCAGTGGCCCCCTAGGGCAGGGGGCCTTCCTATATTCACCCCTCCACTTT; cdr3_aa: CASSGPLGQGAFLYSPLHF
d_call: NA; j_call: TRBJ1-1; clone_size: NA; v_call: TRBV7-9; cdr3_nt: TGTGCCAGCAGCTTAACGGCCGGGGACCTGAGCTGGAACACTGAAGCTTTCTTT; cdr3_aa: CASSLTAGDLSWNTEAFF
d_call: NA; j_call: TRBJ1-2; clone_size: NA; v_call: TRBV11-2; cdr3_nt: TGTGCCAGCAGCTTAAATACAGCTAACTATGGCTACACCTTC; cdr3_aa: CASSLNTANYGYTF
d_call: NA; j_call: TRBJ2-1; clone_size: few; v_call: TRBV7-9; cdr3_nt: TGTGCCAGCAACCGGTTCATAGGGGGTCTAGTAGTAGATGAGCAGTTCTTC; cdr3_aa: CASNRFIGGLVVDEQFF
d_call: TRBD2; j_call: TRBJ2-7; clone_size: NA; v_call: TRBV3-1/TRBV3-2; cdr3_nt: TGTGCCAGCAGCCAAGGGACTAGCGGAGGGCAGTACTTC; cdr3_aa: CASSQGTSGGQYF
d_call: TRBD1; j_call: TRBJ2-3; clone_size: few; v_call: TRBV7-2; cdr3_nt: TGTGCCAGCAGCGGAGGGACAGGATTAGGAGGTACGCAGTATTTT; cdr3_aa: CASSGGTGLGGTQYF
d_call: NA; j_call: TRBJ1-2; clone_size: few; v_call: TRBV21-1; cdr3_nt: TGTGCCAGCAGCGGGCTTCAAAACACCACCAACTATGGCTACACCTTC; cdr3_aa: CASSGLQNTTNYGYTF
d_call: TRBD1; j_call: TRBJ1-6; clone_size: NA; v_call: TRBV28; cdr3_nt: TGTGCCAGCAGTTTGCCCCGGACAGGCTATAATTCACCCCTCCACTTT; cdr3_aa: CASSLPRTGYNSPLHF
d_call: NA; j_call: TRBJ2-5; clone_size: NA; v_call: TRBV5-6; cdr3_nt: TGTGCCAGCAGCTTGGGGTCCGCGTCGGAGACCCAGTACTTC; cdr3_aa: CASSLGSASETQYF
d_call: NA; j_call: TRBJ1-6; clone_size: once; v_call: TRBV28; cdr3_nt: TGTGCCAGCAGTTCCGGAAGGGTGGGGAATAATTCACCCCTCCACTTT; cdr3_aa: CASSSGRVGNNSPLHF
d_call: NA; j_call: TRBJ2-7; clone_size: NA; v_call: TRBV27; cdr3_nt: TGTGCCAGCAGACCCCTCGGACTCCTCTACGAGCAGTACTTC; cdr3_aa: CASRPLGLLYEQYF
d_call: TRBD2; j_call: TRBJ2-1; clone_size: once; v_call: TRBV18; cdr3_nt: TGTGCCAGCTCACCTCTACCGGCGGGAGATGCCTACAATGAGCAGTTCTTC; cdr3_aa: CASSPLPAGDAYNEQFF
d_call: TRBD2; j_call: TRBJ2-5; clone_size: NA; v_call: TRBV4-1; cdr3_nt: TGCGCCAGCAGCCAAGATGAGGGGGCGGGAGGGCCGTGGGAGACCCAGTACTTC; cdr3_aa: CASSQDEGAGGPWETQYF
d_call: NA; j_call: TRBJ1-1; clone_size: NA; v_call: TRBV6-2/TRBV6-3; cdr3_nt: TGTGCCAGCAGCCGAATGAGCGAAGCTTTCTTT; cdr3_aa: CASSRMSEAFF
d_call: TRBD1; j_call: TRBJ1-5; clone_size: NA; v_call: TRBV10-3; cdr3_nt: TGTGCCATCAGTAGCAACAGGGGTAGTAATCAGCCCCAGCATTTT; cdr3_aa: CAISSNRGSNQPQHF
d_call: TRBD2; j_call: TRBJ2-2; clone_size: few; v_call: TRBV19; cdr3_nt: TGTGCCAGTAGTATGGCCAGCGGGGGTACCGGGGAGCTGTTTTTT; cdr3_aa: CASSMASGGTGELFF
d_call: TRBD1; j_call: TRBJ1-4; clone_size: once; v_call: TRBV15; cdr3_nt: TGTGCCACCGCTTACAGGGGAACTAATGAAAAACTGTTTTTT; cdr3_aa: CATAYRGTNEKLFF
d_call: NA; j_call: TRBJ1-3; clone_size: NA; v_call: TRBV9; cdr3_nt: TGTGCCAGCAGCCCGTCCACTGGAAACACCATATATTTT; cdr3_aa: CASSPSTGNTIYF
d_call: TRBD1; j_call: TRBJ2-1; clone_size: once; v_call: TRBV3-1/TRBV3-2; cdr3_nt: TGTGCCAGCAGCCAAGACACTCGACAGGGGGGTGAGCAGTTCTTC; cdr3_aa: CASSQDTRQGGEQFF
d_call: NA; j_call: TRBJ2-4; clone_size: few; v_call: TRBV6-2/TRBV6-3; cdr3_nt: TGTGCCAGCAGTCCAGAAGCTTCCAAAAACATTCAGTACTTC; cdr3_aa: CASSPEASKNIQYF
d_call: NA; j_call: TRBJ1-1; clone_size: NA; v_call: TRBV7-2; cdr3_nt: TGTGCCAGCAGCTTAGCTCAGGGTTTGAACACTGAAGCTTTCTTT; cdr3_aa: CASSLAQGLNTEAFF
d_call: NA; j_call: TRBJ2-3; clone_size: NA; v_call: TRBV24-1; cdr3_nt: TGTGCCACCAGTGACCGGACAGGGAGGGTAGGAGATACGCAGTATTTT; cdr3_aa: CATSDRTGRVGDTQYF
d_call: NA; j_call: TRBJ2-6; clone_size: few; v_call: TRBV27; cdr3_nt: TGTGCCAGCAGTTTTGGGACAATCGCCCCTGGGGCCAACGTCCTGACTTTC; cdr3_aa: CASSFGTIAPGANVLTF
d_call: NA; j_call: TRBJ1-2; clone_size: NA; v_call: TRBV11-2; cdr3_nt: TGTGCCAGCAGCCCTAGCGTACAGGGCTTGTGGGGCTACACCTTC; cdr3_aa: CASSPSVQGLWGYTF
d_call: NA; j_call: TRBJ2-1; clone_size: once; v_call: TRBV27; cdr3_nt: TGTGCCAGCAGTTTATCGCTCGGGTCCTACAATGAGCAGTTCTTC; cdr3_aa: CASSLSLGSYNEQFF
d_call: TRBD1; j_call: TRBJ2-7; clone_size: NA; v_call: TRBV3-1/TRBV3-2; cdr3_nt: TGTGCCAGCAGCTCAGGGACAGCCCCTACTTCCTACGAGCAGTACTTC; cdr3_aa: CASSSGTAPTSYEQYF
d_call: TRBD2; j_call: TRBJ2-7; clone_size: once; v_call: TRBV15; cdr3_nt: TGTGCCACCAGCGGCCGGGGGGTCCCCTACGAGCAGTACTTC; cdr3_aa: CATSGRGVPYEQYF
d_call: NA; j_call: TRBJ2-5; clone_size: once; v_call: TRBV7-2; cdr3_nt: TGTGCCAGCAGCTCCCCCAGGGATTGGGAGACCCAGTACTTC; cdr3_aa: CASSSPRDWETQYF
d_call: NA; j_call: TRBJ1-5; clone_size: NA; v_call: TRBV4-1; cdr3_nt: TGCGCCAGCAGCCAATTGGTCGCAGGCCAGCCCCAGCATTTT; cdr3_aa: CASSQLVAGQPQHF
d_call: NA; j_call: TRBJ1-1; clone_size: NA; v_call: TRBV28; cdr3_nt: TGTGCCAGCGGAACGGGAGGGAGGTACAGTATAACTGAAGCTTTCTTT; cdr3_aa: CASGTGGRYSITEAFF
d_call: NA; j_call: TRBJ2-3; clone_size: NA; v_call: TRBV4-3; cdr3_nt: TGCGCCAGCAGCCAAGATCGGGACCGAGTACAGTATTTT; cdr3_aa: CASSQDRDRVQYF
d_call: TRBD1; j_call: TRBJ2-3; clone_size: NA; v_call: TRBV18; cdr3_nt: TGTGCCAGCTCACCAAAGGGGGCAAAAGATACGCAGTATTTT; cdr3_aa: CASSPKGAKDTQYF
d_call: NA; j_call: TRBJ2-2; clone_size: few; v_call: TRBV7-8; cdr3_nt: TGTGCCAGCAGCAGCTACAGGGTCGCGAACACCGGGGAGCTGTTTTTT; cdr3_aa: CASSSYRVANTGELFF
d_call: TRBD2; j_call: TRBJ2-7; clone_size: NA; v_call: TRBV10-2; cdr3_nt: TGCGCCAGCAGTGACGTGGGCGGGGGGGCTTCCTACGAGCAGTACTTC; cdr3_aa: CASSDVGGGASYEQYF
d_call: TRBD1; j_call: TRBJ1-4; clone_size: NA; v_call: TRBV2; cdr3_nt: TGTGCCAGCAGTCAGGGGGCGGTTGAAAAACTGTTTTTT; cdr3_aa: CASSQGAVEKLFF
d_call: TRBD2; j_call: TRBJ2-7; clone_size: NA; v_call: TRBV4-2; cdr3_nt: TGTGCCAGCCCCAGCTGGAGAAGGGAGGGTGGCTACGAGCAGTACTTC; cdr3_aa: CASPSWRREGGYEQYF
d_call: TRBD2; j_call: TRBJ2-3; clone_size: NA; v_call: TRBV11-2; cdr3_nt: TGTGCCAGCAGCTCCCCTAGCGGGAGTCCAGATACGCAGTATTTT; cdr3_aa: CASSSPSGSPDTQYF
d_call: NA; j_call: TRBJ2-2; clone_size: NA; v_call: TRBV5-5; cdr3_nt: TGTGCCAGCAGCAACCAATTATCGGGGGCCGGGGAGCTGTTTTTT; cdr3_aa: CASSNQLSGAGELFF
d_call: NA; j_call: TRBJ2-2; clone_size: NA; v_call: TRBV6-2/TRBV6-3; cdr3_nt: TGTGCCAGCAGCCCCCCGGCGGGGTACGCGAGGACTCAACTAGGATCCAACACCGGGGAGCTGTTTTTT; cdr3_aa: CASSPPAGYARTQLGSNTGELFF
d_call: TRBD1; j_call: TRBJ1-3; clone_size: NA; v_call: TRBV5-1; cdr3_nt: TGCGCCAGCAGGCAGGGGGCGGTTGGAAACACCATATATTTT; cdr3_aa: CASRQGAVGNTIYF
d_call: TRBD2; j_call: TRBJ2-7; clone_size: NA; v_call: TRBV28; cdr3_nt: TGTGCCAGCAGGCGGACTAGCGGGAGGGGAGCCTACGAGCAGTACTTC; cdr3_aa: CASRRTSGRGAYEQYF
d_call: NA; j_call: TRBJ1-2; clone_size: NA; v_call: TRBV11-2; cdr3_nt: TGTGCCAGCAGCTCAGGCGGCTCTAACTATGGCTACACCTTC; cdr3_aa: CASSSGGSNYGYTF